This TCR beta chain was sequenced during a study of Ad26.COV2.S vaccination and SARS-CoV-2 variants. Treatment given: roughly 19 received Ad26.COV2.S at low or high dose, single or two shots; five or six received placebo; per-sample allocation not given. Sampling was performed 63 days after the first vaccine or placebo injection. This clone showed up just once. Its target is not known. Overall study findings and caveats: Using TCR breadth and depth analyses may have led to underestimated total T cell responses.

The CDR3 totals 15 residues. The V and J ends lost 0 bases and 5 bases respectively, with 11 bases between them. Germline values: CDR1 MNHEY, CDR2 SVGAGI. TCRdb keeps only in-frame clones here, not all; method: immunoSEQ multiplex PCR. The profile shows more than 400,000 clones, about 90% of them singletons. The sample here was peripheral blood, taken in a trial of Ad26.COV2.S vaccine versus placebo. V gene TRBV6-5 combines with J gene TRBJ2-4; no clear D gene. The receptor was isolated from a person aged 18 to 59 who received the Ad26.COV2.S COVID-19 vaccine or a placebo. As DNA, the CDR3 is TGTGCCAGCAGTTACTCGGTGGGCAGACAAAACATTCAGTACTTC. Translation: CASSYSVGRQNIQYF.